This TCR beta chain was sequenced for a study of neoadjuvant nivolumab and ipilimumab in lung cancer. Sequencing was performed with immunoSEQ multiplex PCR; in TCRdb, only in-frame clones are kept and a portion is missing. The sample lists approximately 31,000 clones, 92% occurring once. Sequenced here: peripheral blood, sampled after neoadjuvant nivolumab, alone or with ipilimumab, at or shortly before surgery. The TCR was taken from an adult with non-small cell lung cancer.

The CDR3 coding sequence is TGCGCCAGCAGCTTGGGTTTCTTCTCCTACGAGCAGTACTTC. As protein: CASSLGFFSYEQYF. The V and J genes are TRBV5-1 and TRBJ2-7; the D is unclear. Trimming took 0 bases from V and 0 from J, leaving 7 bases between them. CDR1 is SGHRS, CDR2 YFSETQ, per germline. This CDR3 spans 14 amino acids.